This is a list of T cell receptor beta chains from one sample in a study of blood T cells in healthy people across ages. TCRdb analysed the 5' RACE reads with MiXCR anew, one entry per CDR3 protein. The sample contains about 640,000 distinct CDR3 sequences, 58% of which appear only once. The sequencing input was blood. The origin of the receptors is a man aged 55-75 years in good health. Both conserved end residues are part of each CDR3. The D gene is left open where the match is weak. Size values are once, few and many counts, or a class for expanded clones, and some rows have none.

V gene: TRBV12-3/TRBV12-4; J gene: TRBJ2-6; clone size: -; D gene: -; CDR3 length: 18; CDR3 protein: CASSSRRGLGAGANVLTF; CDR3 DNA: TGTGCCAGCAGCTCCCGGAGGGGGCTCGGTGCTGGGGCCAACGTCCTGACTTTC
V gene: TRBV11-2; J gene: TRBJ1-5; clone size: -; D gene: TRBD1; CDR3 length: 16; CDR3 protein: CASGLGGGRMGQPQHF; CDR3 DNA: TGTGCCAGCGGCTTAGGAGGGGGCCGTATGGGGCAGCCCCAGCATTTT
V gene: TRBV18; J gene: TRBJ2-1; clone size: -; D gene: TRBD1; CDR3 length: 16; CDR3 protein: CASSRWRQGRDNEQFF; CDR3 DNA: TGTGCCAGCTCACGGTGGCGACAGGGTAGGGACAATGAGCAGTTCTTC
V gene: TRBV15; J gene: TRBJ1-4; clone size: -; D gene: -; CDR3 length: 15; CDR3 protein: CATSRDRQSGEKLFF; CDR3 DNA: TGTGCCACCAGCAGGGACCGACAGTCGGGGGAAAAACTGTTTTTT
V gene: TRBV12-3/TRBV12-4; J gene: TRBJ2-3; clone size: -; D gene: TRBD2; CDR3 length: 18; CDR3 protein: CASSFATASGGRTDAQYF; CDR3 DNA: TGTGCCAGCAGTTTTGCCACGGCTAGCGGAGGCCGCACAGATGCGCAGTATTTT
V gene: TRBV4-1; J gene: TRBJ1-5; clone size: -; D gene: -; CDR3 length: 17; CDR3 protein: CASSQVWRGVSNQPQHF; CDR3 DNA: TGCGCCAGCAGCCAAGTCTGGCGGGGGGTGAGCAATCAGCCCCAGCATTTT
V gene: TRBV20-1; J gene: TRBJ1-5; clone size: -; D gene: -; CDR3 length: 13; CDR3 protein: CSAGRGGNQPQHF; CDR3 DNA: TGCAGTGCTGGGCGGGGTGGGAATCAGCCCCAGCATTTT
V gene: TRBV5-5; J gene: TRBJ2-5; clone size: -; D gene: -; CDR3 length: 15; CDR3 protein: CASSSPTGPWETQYF; CDR3 DNA: TGTGCCAGCAGCTCCCCGACAGGACCGTGGGAGACCCAGTACTTC
V gene: TRBV7-2; J gene: TRBJ2-3; clone size: -; D gene: -; CDR3 length: 14; CDR3 protein: CASTDKDSVDTQYF; CDR3 DNA: TGTGCCAGCACCGACAAAGACTCCGTGGATACGCAGTATTTT
V gene: TRBV7-9; J gene: TRBJ1-1; clone size: -; D gene: -; CDR3 length: 13; CDR3 protein: CASSLIGTSSAFF; CDR3 DNA: TGTGCCAGCAGCTTAATAGGGACCTCGTCAGCTTTCTTT
V gene: TRBV20-1; J gene: TRBJ2-7; clone size: once; D gene: -; CDR3 length: 14; CDR3 protein: CSAPKPGPAYEQYF; CDR3 DNA: TGCAGTGCCCCCAAACCGGGTCCCGCCTACGAGCAGTACTTC
V gene: TRBV7-9; J gene: TRBJ1-4; clone size: -; D gene: -; CDR3 length: 15; CDR3 protein: CASSLDGGEGEKLFF; CDR3 DNA: TGTGCCAGCAGCTTAGACGGAGGGGAAGGCGAAAAACTGTTTTTT
V gene: TRBV11-1; J gene: TRBJ2-1; clone size: -; D gene: TRBD2; CDR3 length: 16; CDR3 protein: CASSLGRGGAYNEQFF; CDR3 DNA: TGTGCCAGCAGCTTGGGGCGGGGGGGCGCCTACAATGAGCAGTTCTTC
V gene: TRBV9; J gene: TRBJ2-2; clone size: -; D gene: -; CDR3 length: 17; CDR3 protein: CASSVSRQTSNTGELFF; CDR3 DNA: TGTGCCAGCAGCGTTAGTCGGCAAACTTCGAACACCGGGGAGCTGTTTTTT
V gene: TRBV10-3; J gene: TRBJ2-1; clone size: -; D gene: -; CDR3 length: 16; CDR3 protein: CAISAELGVWYNEQFF; CDR3 DNA: TGTGCCATCAGTGCCGAACTAGGCGTCTGGTACAATGAGCAGTTCTTC
V gene: TRBV12-3/TRBV12-4; J gene: TRBJ1-6; clone size: few; D gene: TRBD1; CDR3 length: 14; CDR3 protein: CASSQGVLGSPLHF; CDR3 DNA: TGTGCCAGCAGTCAGGGGGTCTTGGGTTCACCCCTCCACTTT
V gene: TRBV4-1; J gene: TRBJ2-3; clone size: -; D gene: -; CDR3 length: 16; CDR3 protein: CASSPAGRTRTDTQYF; CDR3 DNA: TGCGCCAGCAGCCCAGCAGGTAGGACTCGCACAGATACGCAGTATTTT
V gene: TRBV7-2; J gene: TRBJ1-5; clone size: -; D gene: TRBD1; CDR3 length: 15; CDR3 protein: CASSFGTGRGQPQHF; CDR3 DNA: TGTGCCAGCAGCTTCGGGACAGGGCGAGGGCAGCCCCAGCATTTT
V gene: TRBV6-5; J gene: TRBJ2-3; clone size: -; D gene: -; CDR3 length: 14; CDR3 protein: CASSRGYRTDTQYF; CDR3 DNA: TGTGCCAGCAGTAGGGGATACCGCACAGATACGCAGTATTTT
V gene: TRBV2; J gene: TRBJ1-1; clone size: -; D gene: -; CDR3 length: 13; CDR3 protein: CALGGARNTEAFF; CDR3 DNA: TGTGCCCTTGGGGGGGCGAGGAACACTGAAGCTTTCTTT